These T cell receptor beta chains were read from a single sample in a study of blood T cell repertoires in COVID-19. This table comes from immunoSEQ multiplex PCR, and its TCRdb copy is limited to in-frame clones, with some not included. Among around 160,000 clones listed, roughly 76% were seen once. The sequenced material came from peripheral blood. The receptors shown here come from a human donor with acute or convalescent COVID-19. The donor label of this sample is uncertain. The CDR3 runs from the conserved cysteine through the conserved F or W. The D gene is left open where the match is weak. Size tells how often a clone was seen (once, few, many) or the class of an expanded clone, and some rows leave it out.

cdr3_aa cdr3_nt d_call j_call clone_size v_call
CASSQSRDRLLNSPLHF TGCGCCAGCAGTCAATCGCGGGACAGGCTGTTAAATTCACCCCTCCACTTT TRBD1 TRBJ1-6 - TRBV23-1
CASSSVTGGSGYTF TGTGCCAGCAGTTCAGTTACAGGGGGCTCTGGCTACACCTTC TRBD1 TRBJ1-2 - TRBV27
CASSRFRGNTEAFF TGTGCCAGTAGTAGGTTCAGGGGGAACACTGAAGCTTTCTTT - TRBJ1-1 once TRBV19
CASSLKGRTNEKLFF TGTGCCAGCAGCCTGAAAGGGAGGACTAATGAAAAACTGTTTTTT - TRBJ1-4 - TRBV3-1/TRBV3-2
CASSSGTEFYGYTF TGTGCCAGCAGCTCAGGGACAGAATTCTATGGCTACACCTTC TRBD1 TRBJ1-2 - TRBV5-5
CASSRDWSYGYTF TGTGCCAGCAGCCGCGACTGGTCCTATGGCTACACCTTC - TRBJ1-2 once TRBV7-2
CASSIGGDSPLHF TGTGCCAGTAGTATAGGGGGGGATTCACCCCTCCACTTT - TRBJ1-6 - TRBV19
CASGTGLNYGYTF TGTGCCAGCGGGACAGGACTCAACTATGGCTACACCTTC TRBD1 TRBJ1-2 - TRBV27
CASSKGRSNEKLFF TGTGCCAGTAGTAAGGGGCGGAGTAATGAAAAACTGTTTTTT - TRBJ1-4 - TRBV19
CASGLGPRGGYTF TGTGCTAGTGGTCTCGGACCAAGAGGGGGCTACACCTTC - TRBJ1-2 - TRBV12-5
CASKEVAGANVLTF TGTGCCAGTAAGGAGGTGGCTGGGGCCAACGTCCTGACTTTC - TRBJ2-6 once TRBV19